These 7 T cell receptor beta chains came from one sample sequenced in a study of blood T cell repertoires in COVID-19. Sequencing used immunoSEQ multiplex PCR; TCRdb keeps in-frame clones, though not all of them. The sample records around 300,000 clones, 88% being singletons. Sequencing was done on a sample of PBMCs or T cells enriched from blood (not recorded which). These receptors came from a woman in her fifties or sixties who had recovered from COVID-19.

The CDR3 DNA follows: TGCGCCAGCAGTGAGTTGGCAACCGGGGAGCTGTTTTTT. Translating it yields CASSELATGELFF. The J gene is TRBJ2-2, the V gene TRBV10-2; D not resolved. Per germline, CDR1 WSHSY and CDR2 SAAADI. Trimming took 1 base from V and 5 from J, leaving 5 bases between them. The CDR3 consists of 13 residues.

V is TRBV27 and J is TRBJ1-6, with 11 bases lining up with TRBD1. The V and J ends lost 6 bases and 6 bases, in that order; junction bases with no gene match: 4. Looked up from germline, CDR1 is MNHEY and CDR2 is SMNVEV (reference sequence). The CDR3 consists of 15 residues. CDR3 coding DNA: TGTGCCAGCAGGGCGGACAGGGGGCCTAATTCACCCCTCCACTTT. Translation gives CASRADRGPNSPLHF.

The rearrangement joins TRBV7-3 to TRBJ2-1, with 8 bases lining up with TRBD2. V shed 1 base, J shed 5 bases, and the junction held 13 bases outside the gene matches. The CDR3 length is 18 residues. Looked up from germline, CDR1 is SGHTA and CDR2 is FQGTGA. The CDR3 region has the DNA TGTGCCAGCAGCTTAAGAAGGGGAAGCGGGAGTGGCCACAATGAGCAGTTCTTC. Residues: CASSLRRGSGSGHNEQFF.

The J gene is TRBJ2-3, the V gene TRBV4-3; TRBD2 aligns across 9 bases. CDR1 and CDR2 (germline): LGHNA, YSLEER. The length of the CDR3 is 16 residues. The V gene end was trimmed by 2 bases and the J gene end by 4 bases; junction bases not matched to a gene: 7. CDR3 DNA sequence: TGCGCCAGCAGCCAATTAGCGGGAGAAGTCCCAGATACGCAGTATTTT. Residues: CASSQLAGEVPDTQYF.

V is TRBV6-5 and J is TRBJ1-5; D perhaps matches TRBD1 (6 bases). V dropped 6 bases and J dropped 7 bases, with 16 bases sitting between them. Germline lookup yields CDR1 MNHEY and CDR2 SVGAGI. This CDR3 region has 14 residues. CDR3 protein: CASSQNRVTQPQHF. The CDR3 DNA sequence: TGTGCCAGCAGCCAAAACAGGGTAACACAGCCCCAGCATTTT.

This chain connects TRBV18 to TRBJ1-4; 11 bases line up with TRBD1. There are 16 residues in the CDR3. Germline trimming cut 3 bases from V and 7 bases from J; bases unmatched to any gene: 7. Germline assignment: CDR1 KGHSH and CDR2 LQKENI. Here the CDR3 DNA reads TGTGCCAGCTCACCTTTATCCGGGACAGGGGGTGAAAAACTGTTTTTT. It yields the protein CASSPLSGTGGEKLFF.

This chain joins TRBV29-1 and TRBJ1-3; D unclear. Germline V gene data show CDR1 as SQVTM and CDR2 as ANQGSEA. This CDR3 is 13 amino acids long. Trimming removed 6 bases from V and 0 bases from J, with 9 bases in between. The CDR3 region has the DNA TGCAGCGTCTCCAGCGTCTCTGGAAACACCATATATTTT. Its translation is CSVSSVSGNTIYF.